This note documents a single T cell receptor (beta chain) sequence. Its antigen is undetermined. The PCR was carried out with 60 Vbeta primers and 13 Jbeta primers. Clones were read by immunoSEQ multiplex PCR, and TCRdb kept only the in-frame ones, dropping some. The sample has some 39,000 clones; the top ten hold 3% to 4%. These data originate in a study of cytomegalovirus exposure and HLA in healthy donors. Regarding the study as a whole: Presence/absence analysis assumed near-uniform sequencing depth across donors. The study put 150 to 200 TCR beta chains on its list as cytomegalovirus-associated.

At sampling all donors were nominally healthy, likely with unrecorded immune exposures. Germline CDR1 and CDR2: LNHNV and YYDKDF (reference sequence). V was shortened by 5 bases and J by 4 bases, with 17 bases between the two germline ends. The CDR3 contains 15 residues. Sequencing was performed on PBMCs. The V call is TRBV15, the J call TRBJ1-2, with D possibly TRBD1 on 6 matching bases. The sequence was collected from a woman in her twenties or thirties in good health and CMV-seropositive. The CDR3 region is CATSRRTDDPYGYTF. The CDR3, as DNA: TGTGCCACCAGCCGACGGACAGATGACCCCTATGGCTACACCTTC.